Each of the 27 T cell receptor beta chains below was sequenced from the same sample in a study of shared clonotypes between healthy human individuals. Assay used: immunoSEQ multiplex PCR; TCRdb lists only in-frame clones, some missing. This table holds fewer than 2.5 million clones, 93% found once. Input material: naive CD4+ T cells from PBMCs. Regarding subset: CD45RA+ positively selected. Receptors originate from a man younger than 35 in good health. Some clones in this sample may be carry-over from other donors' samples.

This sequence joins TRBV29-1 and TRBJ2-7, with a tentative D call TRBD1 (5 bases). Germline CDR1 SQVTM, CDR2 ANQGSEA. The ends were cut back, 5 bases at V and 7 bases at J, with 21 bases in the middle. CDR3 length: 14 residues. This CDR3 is CSVSRNVRAGEQYF. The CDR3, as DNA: TGCAGCGTTTCTAGAAACGTCAGGGCAGGGGAGCAGTACTTC.

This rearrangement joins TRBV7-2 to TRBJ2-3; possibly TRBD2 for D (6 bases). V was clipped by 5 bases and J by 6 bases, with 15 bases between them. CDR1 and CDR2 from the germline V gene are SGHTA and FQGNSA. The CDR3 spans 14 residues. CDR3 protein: CASSRPGLSDTQYF. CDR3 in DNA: TGTGCCAGCAGCCGACCGGGACTCAGTGATACGCAGTATTTT.

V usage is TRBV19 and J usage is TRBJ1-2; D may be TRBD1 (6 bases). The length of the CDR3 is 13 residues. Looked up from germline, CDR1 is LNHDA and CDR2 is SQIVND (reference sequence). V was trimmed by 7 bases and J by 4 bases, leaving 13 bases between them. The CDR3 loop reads CASIGGRPYGYTF. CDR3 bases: TGTGCCAGTATTGGGGGGCGACCCTATGGCTACACCTTC.

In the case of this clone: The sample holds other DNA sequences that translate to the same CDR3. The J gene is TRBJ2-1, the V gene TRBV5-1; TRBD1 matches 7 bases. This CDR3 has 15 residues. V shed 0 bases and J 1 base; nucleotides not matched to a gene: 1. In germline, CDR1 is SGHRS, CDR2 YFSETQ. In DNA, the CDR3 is TGCGCCAGCAGCTTGGGACAGGGTTCCTACAATGAGCAGTTCTTC. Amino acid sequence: CASSLGQGSYNEQFF.

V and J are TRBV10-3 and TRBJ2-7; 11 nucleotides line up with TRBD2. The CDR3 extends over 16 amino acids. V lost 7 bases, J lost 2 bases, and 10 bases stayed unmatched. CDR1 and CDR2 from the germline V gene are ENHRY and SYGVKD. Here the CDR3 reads CAITTSGGAPPYEQYF. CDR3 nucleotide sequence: TGTGCCATCACAACTAGCGGGGGCGCTCCTCCCTACGAGCAGTACTTC.

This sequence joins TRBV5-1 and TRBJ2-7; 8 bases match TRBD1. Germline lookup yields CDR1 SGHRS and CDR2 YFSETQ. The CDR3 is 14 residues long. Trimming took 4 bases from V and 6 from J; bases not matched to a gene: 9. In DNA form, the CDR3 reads TGCGCCAGCAGCGCTGGACAGGGCGCTAGCGAGCAGTACTTC. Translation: CASSAGQGASEQYF. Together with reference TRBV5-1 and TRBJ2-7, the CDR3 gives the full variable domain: KAGVTQTPRYLIKTRGQQVTLSCSPISGHRSVSWYQQTPGQGLQFLFEYFSETQRNKGNFPGRFSGRQFSNSRSEMNVSTLELGDSALYLCASSAGQGASEQYFGPGTRLTVT.

The CDR3 is CASSPGLNSPLHF. DNA of the CDR3: TGTGCCAGCTCACCAGGTCTCAATTCACCCCTCCACTTT. The gene calls are TRBV18 and TRBJ1-6; D call uncertain. Trimming cost V 2 bases and J 7 bases, with 6 bases left between them. The CDR3 has 13 residues. Germline CDR1 KGHSH, CDR2 LQKENI.

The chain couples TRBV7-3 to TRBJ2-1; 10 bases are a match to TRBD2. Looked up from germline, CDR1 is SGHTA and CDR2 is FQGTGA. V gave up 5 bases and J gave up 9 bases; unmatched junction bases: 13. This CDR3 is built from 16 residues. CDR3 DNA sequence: TGTGCCAGCAGCCTCCTAGCGGGAGCATTTGAGGGTGAGCAGTTCTTC. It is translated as CASSLLAGAFEGEQFF.

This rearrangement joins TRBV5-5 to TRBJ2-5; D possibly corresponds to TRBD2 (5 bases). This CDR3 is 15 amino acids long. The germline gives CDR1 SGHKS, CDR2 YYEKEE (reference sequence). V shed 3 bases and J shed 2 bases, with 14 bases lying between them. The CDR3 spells CASSSGAAPQETQYF. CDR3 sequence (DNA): TGTGCCAGCAGCTCCGGAGCGGCTCCACAAGAGACCCAGTACTTC.

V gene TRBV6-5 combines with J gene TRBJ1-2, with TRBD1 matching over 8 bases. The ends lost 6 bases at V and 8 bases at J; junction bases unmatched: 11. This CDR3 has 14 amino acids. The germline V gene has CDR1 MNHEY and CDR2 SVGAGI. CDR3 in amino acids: CASRPTGGIEGYTF. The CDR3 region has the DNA TGTGCCAGCAGGCCTACAGGGGGGATTGAGGGCTACACCTTC.

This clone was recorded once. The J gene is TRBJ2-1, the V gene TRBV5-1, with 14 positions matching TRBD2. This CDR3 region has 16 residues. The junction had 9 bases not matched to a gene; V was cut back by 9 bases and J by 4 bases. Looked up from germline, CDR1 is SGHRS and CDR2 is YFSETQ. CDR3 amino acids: CATSGLAGVEYNEQFF. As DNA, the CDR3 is TGCGCCACCTCGGGACTAGCGGGAGTAGAGTACAATGAGCAGTTCTTC.

The CDR3: CASTPRSPNTEAFF. Here the CDR3 DNA reads TGTGCCAGCACCCCGCGGAGTCCGAACACTGAAGCTTTCTTT. The chain carries TRBV7-9 and TRBJ1-1; unclear D gene. From germline, CDR1 is SEHNR and CDR2 FQNEAQ (reference sequence). Trimming cost V 7 bases and J 1 base, with 13 bases left between them. This CDR3 has 14 amino acids.

The CDR3 reads CASSQLGVGETQYF. CDR3 DNA sequence: TGTGCCAGCAGCCAATTAGGTGTTGGAGAGACCCAGTACTTC. The chain employs TRBV14 and TRBJ2-5; D is uncertain. The CDR3 runs to 14 residues. Trimming took 2 bases from V and 4 from J, leaving 11 bases between them. From germline, CDR1 is SGHDN and CDR2 FVKESK.

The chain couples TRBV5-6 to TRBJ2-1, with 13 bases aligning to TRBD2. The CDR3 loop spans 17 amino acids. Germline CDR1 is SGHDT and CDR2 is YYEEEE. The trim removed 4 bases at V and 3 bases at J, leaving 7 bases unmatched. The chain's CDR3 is CASSTTSGRSFYNEQFF. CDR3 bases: TGTGCCAGCAGCACGACTAGCGGGAGGTCGTTCTACAATGAGCAGTTCTTC.

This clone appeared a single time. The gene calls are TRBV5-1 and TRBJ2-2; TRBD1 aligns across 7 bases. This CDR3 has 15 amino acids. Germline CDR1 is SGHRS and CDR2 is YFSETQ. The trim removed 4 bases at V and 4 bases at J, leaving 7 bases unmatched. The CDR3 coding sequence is TGCGCCAGCAGCCGAAACAGGGGTGGCACCGGGGAGCTGTTTTTT. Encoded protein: CASSRNRGGTGELFF.

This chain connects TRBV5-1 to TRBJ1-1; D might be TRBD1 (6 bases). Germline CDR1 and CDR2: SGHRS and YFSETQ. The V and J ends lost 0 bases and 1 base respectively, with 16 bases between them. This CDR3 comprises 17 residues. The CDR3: CASSLGTNRDGNTEAFF. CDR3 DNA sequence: TGCGCCAGCAGCTTGGGGACCAACAGGGATGGGAACACTGAAGCTTTCTTT.

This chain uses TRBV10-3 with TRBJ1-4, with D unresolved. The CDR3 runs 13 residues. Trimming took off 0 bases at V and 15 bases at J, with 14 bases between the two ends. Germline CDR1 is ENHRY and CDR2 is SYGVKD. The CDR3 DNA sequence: TGTGCCATCAGTGAGTCGACCCGGCAGTCGTTGTTTTTT. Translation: CAISESTRQSLFF.

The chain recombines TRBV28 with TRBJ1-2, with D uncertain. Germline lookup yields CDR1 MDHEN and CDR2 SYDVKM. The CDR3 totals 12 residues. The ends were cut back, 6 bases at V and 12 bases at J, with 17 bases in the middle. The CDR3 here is CASRSSVSFNTF. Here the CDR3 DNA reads TGTGCCAGCAGGAGCTCGGTCTCGTTCAACACCTTC.

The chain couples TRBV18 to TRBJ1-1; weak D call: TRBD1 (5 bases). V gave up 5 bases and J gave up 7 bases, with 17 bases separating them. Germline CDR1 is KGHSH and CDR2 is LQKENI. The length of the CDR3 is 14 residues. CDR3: CASSFSTGAGEAFF. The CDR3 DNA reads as TGTGCCAGCTCATTCTCGACCGGGGCGGGTGAAGCTTTCTTT.

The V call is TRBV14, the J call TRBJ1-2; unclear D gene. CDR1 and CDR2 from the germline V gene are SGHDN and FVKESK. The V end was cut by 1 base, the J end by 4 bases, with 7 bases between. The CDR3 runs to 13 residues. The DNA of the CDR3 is TGTGCCAGCAGCCAAGGATCAACCTATGGCTACACCTTC. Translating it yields CASSQGSTYGYTF.

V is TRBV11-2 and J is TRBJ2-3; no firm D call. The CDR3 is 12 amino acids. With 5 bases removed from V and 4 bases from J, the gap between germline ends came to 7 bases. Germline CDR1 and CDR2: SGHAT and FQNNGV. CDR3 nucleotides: TGTGCCAGCAGCATGACGGCAGATACGCAGTATTTT. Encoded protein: CASSMTADTQYF.

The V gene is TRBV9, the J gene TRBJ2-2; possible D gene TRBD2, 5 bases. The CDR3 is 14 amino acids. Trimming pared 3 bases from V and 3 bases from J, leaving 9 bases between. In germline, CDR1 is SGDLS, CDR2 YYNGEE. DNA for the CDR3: TGTGCCAGCAGCGCCCGAGGGTACACCGGGGAGCTGTTTTTT. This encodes CASSARGYTGELFF.

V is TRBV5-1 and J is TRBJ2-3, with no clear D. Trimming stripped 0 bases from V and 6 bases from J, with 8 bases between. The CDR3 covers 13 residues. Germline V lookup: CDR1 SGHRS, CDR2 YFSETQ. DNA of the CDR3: TGCGCCAGCAGCTTGGGTCTATGGGATACGCAGTATTTT. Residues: CASSLGLWDTQYF.

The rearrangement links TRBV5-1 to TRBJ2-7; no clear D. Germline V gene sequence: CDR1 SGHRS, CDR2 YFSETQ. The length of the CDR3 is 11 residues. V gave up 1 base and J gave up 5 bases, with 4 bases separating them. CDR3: CASSLKHEQYF. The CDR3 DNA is TGCGCCAGCAGCTTGAAGCACGAGCAGTACTTC.

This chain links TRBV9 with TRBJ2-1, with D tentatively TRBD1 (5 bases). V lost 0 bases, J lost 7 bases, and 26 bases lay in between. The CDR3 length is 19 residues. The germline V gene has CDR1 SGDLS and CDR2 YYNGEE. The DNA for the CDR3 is TGTGCCAGCAGCGTAGATCCAGGGTTAGTTAGCCAGTCCGGAAATGAGCAGTTCTTC. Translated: CASSVDPGLVSQSGNEQFF.

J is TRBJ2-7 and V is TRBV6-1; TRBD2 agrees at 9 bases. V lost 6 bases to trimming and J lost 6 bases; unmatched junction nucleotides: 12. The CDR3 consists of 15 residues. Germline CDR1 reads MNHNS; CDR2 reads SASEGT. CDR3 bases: TGTGCCAGCAGCCTAGCGGGGATACCAAGGGGCGAGCAGTACTTC. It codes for CASSLAGIPRGEQYF.

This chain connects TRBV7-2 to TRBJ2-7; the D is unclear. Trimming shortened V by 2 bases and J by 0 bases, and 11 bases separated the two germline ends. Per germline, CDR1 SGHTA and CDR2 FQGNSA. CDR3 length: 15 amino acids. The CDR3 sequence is CASSLLPVSSYEQYF. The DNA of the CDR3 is TGTGCCAGCAGCTTACTTCCGGTCAGCTCCTACGAGCAGTACTTC.